Listed below are T cell receptor beta chains from one sample, sequenced in a study of beta chain features in type 1 diabetes. Sequenced by immunoSEQ multiplex PCR; TCRdb stores in-frame clones only, minus some. The table has about 190,000 clones, over 6% seen once. The source material was central memory CD4+ T cells from blood. The source is a young man with type 1 diabetes. Each CDR3 is given with its conserved first and last residue. The D gene is left open where the match is weak. Clone size, where shown, is once, few, many, or a class for clones that have expanded.

>TRBJ2-7|TRBV7-8|NA|14|NA
CASSRGGDRYEQYF
TGTGCCAGCAGTCGGGGCGGGGATCGCTACGAGCAGTACTTC
>TRBJ1-4|TRBV20-1|NA|11|NA
CSAPEGGKLFF
TGCAGTGCTCCTGAAGGGGGAAAACTGTTTTTT
>TRBJ2-2|TRBV5-8|TRBD2|15|NA
CASSLTALAGTELFF
TGTGCCAGCAGCTTAACAGCCCTAGCGGGAACGGAGCTGTTTTTT
>TRBJ1-3|TRBV5-1|NA|16|few
CASSLEGAGPGNTIYF
TGCGCCAGCAGCTTGGAAGGGGCAGGGCCTGGAAACACCATATATTTT
>TRBJ2-3|TRBV7-8|TRBD2|15|many
CASSLDPSGEDTQYF
TGTGCCAGCAGCTTAGATCCCAGCGGGGAAGATACGCAGTATTTT
>TRBJ2-3|TRBV29-1|TRBD1|14|NA
CSARTGSSTDTQYF
TGCAGCGCCCGGACAGGGTCTAGCACAGATACGCAGTATTTT
>TRBJ2-3|TRBV7-2|TRBD2|14|few
CASSLASGADTQYF
TGTGCCAGCAGCTTAGCTAGCGGGGCAGATACGCAGTATTTT
>TRBJ2-1|TRBV18|NA|15|few
CASSPAGSIYNEQFF
TGTGCCAGCTCACCGGCAGGTTCTATTTACAATGAGCAGTTCTTC
>TRBJ2-7|TRBV19|NA|13|few
CASSIGRTYEQYF
TGTGCCAGTAGTATCGGCAGGACCTACGAGCAGTACTTC
>TRBJ2-7|TRBV2|TRBD1|13|many
CAGTGTGGGRQYF
TGTGCCGGCACCGGGACAGGGGGCGGAAGGCAGTACTTC
>TRBJ1-2|TRBV7-9|TRBD1|15|NA
CASSSLTGGGYGYTF
TGTGCCAGCAGCTCTCTGACAGGGGGAGGGTATGGCTACACCTTC
>TRBJ2-7|TRBV25-1|NA|13|NA
CASSVPGSYEQYF
TGTGCCAGCAGTGTGCCAGGCTCCTACGAGCAGTACTTC
>TRBJ1-1|TRBV5-1|NA|14|few
CASSLEGMNTEAFF
TGCGCCAGCAGCTTGGAGGGGATGAACACTGAAGCTTTCTTT
>TRBJ2-1|TRBV6-1|TRBD1|13|few
CASIRDRGTKQFF
TGTGCCAGCATCCGGGACAGGGGGACCAAGCAGTTCTTC
>TRBJ2-4|TRBV4-3|NA|15|NA
CASSQEGQGGNIQYF
TGCGCCAGCAGCCAAGAGGGCCAGGGCGGCAACATTCAGTACTTC
>TRBJ1-5|TRBV19|NA|17|NA
CASSPGEGRGSNQPQHF
TGTGCCAGTAGCCCAGGAGAGGGGAGGGGAAGCAATCAGCCCCAGCATTTT
>TRBJ2-5|TRBV19|NA|14|few
CASSSTVFWETQYF
TGTGCCAGTAGTTCGACTGTCTTTTGGGAGACCCAGTACTTC
>TRBJ2-7|TRBV18|TRBD1|15|few
CASSRGTGIEYEQYF
TGTGCCAGCTCACGCGGGACAGGGATTGAGTACGAGCAGTACTTC
>TRBJ1-4|TRBV7-2|NA|17|NA
CASSLVGGPATNEKLFF
TGTGCCAGCAGCTTAGTAGGAGGGCCAGCAACTAATGAAAAACTGTTTTTT
>TRBJ2-3|TRBV25-1|NA|14|NA
CASSEGVSTDTQYF
TGTGCCAGCAGTGAAGGAGTTAGCACAGATACGCAGTATTTT
>TRBJ2-5|TRBV30|TRBD1|13|few
CASSPQGAGTQYF
TGTGCCTCCTCGCCACAGGGGGCCGGGACCCAGTACTTC
>TRBJ2-2|TRBV6-5|TRBD2|15|few
CASRLAGANTGELFF
TGTGCCAGCAGACTAGCGGGGGCGAACACCGGGGAGCTGTTTTTT
>TRBJ1-1|TRBV18|TRBD1|16|many
CASSQGARGQGSEAFF
TGTGCCAGCTCACAGGGGGCTCGGGGTCAAGGGTCTGAAGCTTTCTTT
>TRBJ2-7|TRBV6-5|NA|15|NA
CASSWTAKPVYEQYF
TGTGCCAGCAGCTGGACAGCAAAACCAGTCTACGAGCAGTACTTC
>TRBJ1-1|TRBV7-2|NA|15|NA
CASSLSAGMNTEAFF
TGTGCCAGCAGCTTATCGGCGGGTATGAACACTGAAGCTTTCTTT
>TRBJ1-4|TRBV29-1|TRBD1|15|NA
CSVEGVGQGGEKLFF
TGCAGCGTTGAGGGGGTTGGACAGGGGGGCGAAAAACTGTTTTTT
>TRBJ2-7|TRBV11-2|NA|16|NA
CASSPNRGPGFYEQYF
TGTGCCAGCAGCCCAAACCGAGGACCGGGATTCTACGAGCAGTACTTC